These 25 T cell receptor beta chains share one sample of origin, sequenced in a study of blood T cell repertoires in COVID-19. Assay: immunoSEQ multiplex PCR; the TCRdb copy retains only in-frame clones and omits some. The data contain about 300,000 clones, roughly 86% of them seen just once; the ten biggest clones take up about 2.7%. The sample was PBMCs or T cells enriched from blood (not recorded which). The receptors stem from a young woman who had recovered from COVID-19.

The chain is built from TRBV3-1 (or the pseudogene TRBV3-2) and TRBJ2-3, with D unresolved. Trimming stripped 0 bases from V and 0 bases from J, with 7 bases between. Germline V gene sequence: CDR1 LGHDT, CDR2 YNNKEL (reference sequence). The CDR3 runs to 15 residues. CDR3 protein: CASSQDLTSTDTQYF. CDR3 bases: TGTGCCAGCAGCCAAGACCTAACTAGCACAGATACGCAGTATTTT.

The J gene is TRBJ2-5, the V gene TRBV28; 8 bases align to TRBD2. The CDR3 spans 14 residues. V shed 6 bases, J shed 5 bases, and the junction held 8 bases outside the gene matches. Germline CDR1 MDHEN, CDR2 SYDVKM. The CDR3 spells CASSPSGRLETQYF. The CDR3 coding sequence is TGTGCCAGCAGCCCGAGCGGGAGATTGGAGACCCAGTACTTC.

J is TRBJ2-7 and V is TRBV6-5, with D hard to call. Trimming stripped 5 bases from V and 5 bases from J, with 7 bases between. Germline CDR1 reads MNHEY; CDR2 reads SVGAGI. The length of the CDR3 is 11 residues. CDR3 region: CASSRSNEQYF. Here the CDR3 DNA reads TGTGCCAGCAGTCGGTCCAACGAGCAGTACTTC.

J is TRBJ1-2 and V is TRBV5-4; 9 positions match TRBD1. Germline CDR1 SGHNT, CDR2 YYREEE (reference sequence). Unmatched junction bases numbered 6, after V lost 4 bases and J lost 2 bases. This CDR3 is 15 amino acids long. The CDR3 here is CASSRSGQGNYGYTF. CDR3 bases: TGTGCCAGCAGCCGCTCGGGACAGGGAAACTATGGCTACACCTTC.

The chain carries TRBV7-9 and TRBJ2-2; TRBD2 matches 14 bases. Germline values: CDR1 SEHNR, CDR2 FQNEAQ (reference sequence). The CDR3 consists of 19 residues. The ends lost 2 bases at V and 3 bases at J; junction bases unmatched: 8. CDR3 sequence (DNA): TGTGCCAGCAGCTTAACTCGACTAGCGGGAGGGCCCGACACCGGGGAGCTGTTTTTT. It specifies CASSLTRLAGGPDTGELFF.

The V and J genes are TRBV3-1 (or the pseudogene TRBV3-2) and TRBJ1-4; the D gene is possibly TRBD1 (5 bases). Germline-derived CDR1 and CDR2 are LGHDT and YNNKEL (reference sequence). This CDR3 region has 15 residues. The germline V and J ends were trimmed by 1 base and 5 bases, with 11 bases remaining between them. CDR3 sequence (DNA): TGTGCCAGCAGCCAAGGGGGGGGTTTCAATGAAAAACTGTTTTTT. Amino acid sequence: CASSQGGGFNEKLFF.

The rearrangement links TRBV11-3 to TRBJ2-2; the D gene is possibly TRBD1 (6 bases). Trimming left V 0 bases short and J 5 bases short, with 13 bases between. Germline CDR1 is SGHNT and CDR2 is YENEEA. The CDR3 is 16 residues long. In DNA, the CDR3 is TGTGCCAGCAGCTTAGACCCGACAGGAGCTACCGGGGAGCTGTTTTTT. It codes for CASSLDPTGATGELFF.

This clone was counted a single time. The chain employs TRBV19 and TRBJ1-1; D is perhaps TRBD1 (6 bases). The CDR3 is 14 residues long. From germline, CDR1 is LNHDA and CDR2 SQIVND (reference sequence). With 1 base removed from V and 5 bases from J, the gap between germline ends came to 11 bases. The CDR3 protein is CASSIGGQGTEAFF. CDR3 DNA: TGTGCCAGTAGTATAGGGGGCCAGGGGACTGAAGCTTTCTTT.

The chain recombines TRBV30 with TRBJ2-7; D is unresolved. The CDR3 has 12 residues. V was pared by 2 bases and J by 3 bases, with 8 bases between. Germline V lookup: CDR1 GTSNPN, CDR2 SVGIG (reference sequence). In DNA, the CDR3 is TGTGCCTGGAGTATCGTAGTCTACGAGCAGTACTTC. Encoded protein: CAWSIVVYEQYF. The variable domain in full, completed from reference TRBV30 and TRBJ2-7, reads SQTIHQWPATLVQPVGSPLSLECTVEGTSNPNLYWYRQAAGRGLQLLFYSVGIGQISSEVPQNLSASRPQDRQFILSSKKLLLSDSGFYLCAWSIVVYEQYFGPGTRLTVT.

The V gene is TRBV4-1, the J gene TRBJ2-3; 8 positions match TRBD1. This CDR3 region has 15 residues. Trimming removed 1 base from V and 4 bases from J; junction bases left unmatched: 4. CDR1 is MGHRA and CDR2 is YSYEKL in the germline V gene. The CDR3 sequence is CASSQVQGVPDTQYF. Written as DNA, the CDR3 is TGCGCCAGCAGCCAAGTACAGGGGGTTCCAGATACGCAGTATTTT.

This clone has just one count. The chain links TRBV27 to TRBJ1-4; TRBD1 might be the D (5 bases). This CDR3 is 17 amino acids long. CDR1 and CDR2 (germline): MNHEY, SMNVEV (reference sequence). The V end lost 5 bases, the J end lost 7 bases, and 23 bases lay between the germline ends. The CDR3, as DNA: TGTGCCAGCAGTCCATTATACGCCCGGGGGGACGGTGAAAAACTGTTTTTT. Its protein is CASSPLYARGDGEKLFF.

CDR3 coding DNA: TGTGCCACCAGCAGAGGGCAGACTAATGAAAAACTGTTTTTT. This encodes CATSRGQTNEKLFF. The rearrangement uses TRBV15 and TRBJ1-4; D not resolved. Germline V gene data show CDR1 as LNHNV and CDR2 as YYDKDF (reference sequence). CDR3 size: 14 residues. V lost 1 base and J lost 2, with 5 bases in between. Complete variable domain (other parts from reference TRBV15 and TRBJ1-4): DAMVIQNPRYQVTQFGKPVTLSCSQTLNHNVMYWYQQKSSQAPKLLFHYYDKDFNNEADTPDNFQSRRPNTSFCFLDIRSPGLGDTAMYLCATSRGQTNEKLFFGSGTQLSVL.

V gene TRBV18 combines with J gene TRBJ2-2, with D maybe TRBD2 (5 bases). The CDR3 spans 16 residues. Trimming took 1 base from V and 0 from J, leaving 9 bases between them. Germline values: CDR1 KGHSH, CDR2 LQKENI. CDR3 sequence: CASSPQRAANTGELFF. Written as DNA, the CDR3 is TGTGCCAGCTCACCACAGAGGGCAGCGAACACCGGGGAGCTGTTTTTT.

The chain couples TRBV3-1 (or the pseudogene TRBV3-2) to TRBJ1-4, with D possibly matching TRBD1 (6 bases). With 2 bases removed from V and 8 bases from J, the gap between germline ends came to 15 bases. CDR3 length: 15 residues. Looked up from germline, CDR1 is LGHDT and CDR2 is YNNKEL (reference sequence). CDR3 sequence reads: CASSQHPGVGEKLFF. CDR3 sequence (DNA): TGTGCCAGCAGCCAACATCCAGGGGTCGGCGAAAAACTGTTTTTT.

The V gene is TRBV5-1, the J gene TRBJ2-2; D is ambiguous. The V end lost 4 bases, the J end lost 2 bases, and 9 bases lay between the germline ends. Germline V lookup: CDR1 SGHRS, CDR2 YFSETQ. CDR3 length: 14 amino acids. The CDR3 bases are TGCGCCAGCAGCCCAAGAGGAAACACCGGGGAGCTGTTTTTT. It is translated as CASSPRGNTGELFF. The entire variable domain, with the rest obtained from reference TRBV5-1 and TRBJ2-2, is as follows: KAGVTQTPRYLIKTRGQQVTLSCSPISGHRSVSWYQQTPGQGLQFLFEYFSETQRNKGNFPGRFSGRQFSNSRSEMNVSTLELGDSALYLCASSPRGNTGELFFGEGSRLTVL.

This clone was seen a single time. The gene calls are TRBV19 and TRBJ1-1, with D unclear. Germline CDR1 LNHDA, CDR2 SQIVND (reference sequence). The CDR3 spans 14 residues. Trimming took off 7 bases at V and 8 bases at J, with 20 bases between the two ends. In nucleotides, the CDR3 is TGTGCCAGTATCAAAACCGGTCGGAGGGCCGAAGCTTTCTTT. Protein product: CASIKTGRRAEAFF.

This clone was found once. The CDR3: CASSLLSTDDTQYF. CDR3 nucleotide sequence: TGTGCCAGCAGCTTATTAAGTACAGATGATACGCAGTATTTT. V usage is TRBV7-7 and J usage is TRBJ2-3, with D uncertain. Germline CDR1 reads SSHAT; CDR2 reads FNYEAQ (reference sequence). The germline V and J ends were trimmed by 2 bases and 6 bases, with 12 bases remaining between them. The CDR3 sequence is 14 residues long.

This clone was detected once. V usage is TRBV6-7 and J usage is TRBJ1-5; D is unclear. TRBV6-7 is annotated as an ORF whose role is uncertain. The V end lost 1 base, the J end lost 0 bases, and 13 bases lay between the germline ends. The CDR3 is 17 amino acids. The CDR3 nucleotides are TGTGCCAGCAGTTACTTGGGGAGTGGAAATAGCAATCAGCCCCAGCATTTT. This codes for CASSYLGSGNSNQPQHF.

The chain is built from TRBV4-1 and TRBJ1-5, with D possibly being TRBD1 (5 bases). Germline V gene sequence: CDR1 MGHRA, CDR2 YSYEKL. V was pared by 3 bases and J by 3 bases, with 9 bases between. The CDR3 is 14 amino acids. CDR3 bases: TGCGCCAGCAGCCAGACAGAAAACAATCAGCCCCAGCATTTT. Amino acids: CASSQTENNQPQHF.

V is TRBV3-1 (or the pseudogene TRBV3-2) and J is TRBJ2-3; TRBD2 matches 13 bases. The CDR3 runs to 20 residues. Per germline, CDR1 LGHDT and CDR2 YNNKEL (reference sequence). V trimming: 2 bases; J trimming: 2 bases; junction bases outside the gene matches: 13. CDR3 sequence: CASSQKGLAGRRIHTDTQYF. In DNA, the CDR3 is TGTGCCAGCAGCCAAAAGGGACTAGCGGGACGACGTATCCACACAGATACGCAGTATTTT.

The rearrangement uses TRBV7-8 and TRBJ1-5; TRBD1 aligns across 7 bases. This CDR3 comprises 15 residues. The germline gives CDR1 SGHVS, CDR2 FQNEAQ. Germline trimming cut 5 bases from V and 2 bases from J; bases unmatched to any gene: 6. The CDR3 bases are TGTGCCAGCAGCCTGGGACAGCGTGGCAATCAGCCCCAGCATTTT. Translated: CASSLGQRGNQPQHF.

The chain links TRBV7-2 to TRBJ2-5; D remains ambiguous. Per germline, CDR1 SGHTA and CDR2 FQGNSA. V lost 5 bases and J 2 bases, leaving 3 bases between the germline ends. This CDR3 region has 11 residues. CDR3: CASSPQETQYF. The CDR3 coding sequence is TGTGCCAGCAGCCCTCAAGAGACCCAGTACTTC.

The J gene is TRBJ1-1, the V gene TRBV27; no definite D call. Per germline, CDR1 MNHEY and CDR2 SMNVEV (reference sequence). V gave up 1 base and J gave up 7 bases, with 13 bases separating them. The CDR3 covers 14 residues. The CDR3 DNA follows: TGTGCCAGCAGTTTATACAGAACCCACGATGAAGCTTTCTTT. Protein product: CASSLYRTHDEAFF.

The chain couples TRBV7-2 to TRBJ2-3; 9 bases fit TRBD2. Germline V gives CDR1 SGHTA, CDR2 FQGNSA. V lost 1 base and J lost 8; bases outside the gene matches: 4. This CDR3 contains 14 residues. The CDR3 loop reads CASSLGGRAGTQYF. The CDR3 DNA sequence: TGTGCCAGCAGCTTAGGCGGGAGGGCCGGTACGCAGTATTTT.

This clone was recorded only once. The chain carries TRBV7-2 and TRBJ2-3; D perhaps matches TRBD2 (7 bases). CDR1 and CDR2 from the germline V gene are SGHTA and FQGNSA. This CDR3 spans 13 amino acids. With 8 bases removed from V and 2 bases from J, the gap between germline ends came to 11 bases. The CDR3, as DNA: TGTGCCAGCCGCGGGGGCTCCACAGATACGCAGTATTTT. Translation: CASRGGSTDTQYF. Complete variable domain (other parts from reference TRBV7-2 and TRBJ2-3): GAGVSQSPSNKVTEKGKDVELRCDPISGHTALYWYRQSLGQGLEFLIYFQGNSAPDKSGLPSDRFSAERTGGSVSTLTIQRTQQEDSAVYLCASRGGSTDTQYFGPGTRLTVL.